This passage covers 29 T cell receptor beta chains from one sample sequenced in a study of shared clonotypes between healthy human individuals. Naive CD8 cells comprised CD45RO-negative, CCR7-positively selected cells, excluding terminally differentiated effector memory CD45RA+ cells. This table comes from immunoSEQ multiplex PCR, and its TCRdb copy is limited to in-frame clones, with some not included. The table records millions of clones, over 85% of them present only once. Sequencing was performed on naive CD8+ T cells sorted from blood. All receptors come from a man younger than 35 in good health.

V gene TRBV29-1 combines with J gene TRBJ2-7, with D unresolved. This CDR3 has 13 amino acids. Germline V gene sequence: CDR1 SQVTM, CDR2 ANQGSEA. V was shortened by 4 bases and J by 3 bases, with 13 bases between the two germline ends. CDR3 DNA: TGCAGCGTTGGAGACGACTTTAACTACGAGCAGTACTTC. Amino acids: CSVGDDFNYEQYF.

This chain joins TRBV5-1 and TRBJ1-2; TRBD1 matches at 7 bases. Germline trimming cut 4 bases from V and 4 bases from J; bases unmatched to any gene: 4. The CDR3 has 13 residues. CDR1 and CDR2 from the germline V gene are SGHRS and YFSETQ. This chain's CDR3 is CASSPTGTYGYTF. In nucleotides, the CDR3 is TGCGCCAGCAGCCCGACAGGGACCTATGGCTACACCTTC.

This clone was detected only a few times. The chain carries TRBV7-9 and TRBJ2-3; 7 bases agree with TRBD2. There are 17 residues in the CDR3. CDR1 and CDR2 from the germline V gene are SEHNR and FQNEAQ (reference sequence). Trimming removed 0 bases from V and 2 bases from J; junction bases left unmatched: 8. The CDR3 DNA reads as TGTGCCAGCAGCTTAGCGGCGTCTAGCGGTTACACAGATACGCAGTATTTT. Translation gives CASSLAASSGYTDTQYF.

This clone was recorded only once. This rearrangement joins TRBV19 to TRBJ2-7; D may be TRBD2 (5 bases). V was cut by 5 bases and J by 6 bases, with 14 bases left in between. The CDR3 length is 13 residues. Germline CDR1 is LNHDA and CDR2 is SQIVND (reference sequence). As DNA, the CDR3 is TGTGCCAGTAGTCCCGCCCCACGGGGCGAGCAGTACTTC. Its protein product is CASSPAPRGEQYF.

This clone was detected once. This chain links TRBV5-6 with TRBJ2-7; 11 nucleotides match TRBD2. CDR3 length equals 15 residues. V was clipped by 1 base and J by 4 bases; unmatched bases: 4. Germline V gives CDR1 SGHDT, CDR2 YYEEEE. For the CDR3, the DNA is TGTGCCAGCAGCTTGTCCCTAGCGGGGGGTTACGAGCAGTACTTC. It encodes CASSLSLAGGYEQYF.

A single count supports this clone. The genes are TRBV4-2 and TRBJ2-6, with D possibly matching TRBD2 (6 bases). V lost 1 base to trimming and J lost 4 bases, with 11 bases between them. Looked up from germline, CDR1 is LGHNA and CDR2 is YNFKEQ. This CDR3 comprises 16 residues. This chain's CDR3 is CASSQGRGSGANVLTF. For the CDR3, the DNA is TGTGCCAGCAGCCAAGGGCGGGGATCCGGGGCCAACGTCCTGACTTTC.

J is TRBJ2-3 and V is TRBV6-5, with 8 bases aligning to TRBD2. The CDR3 extends over 12 amino acids. V lost 8 bases, J lost 5 bases, and 3 bases stayed unmatched. The germline V gene encodes CDR1 MNHEY and CDR2 SVGAGI. The CDR3 DNA reads TGTGCCAGCCGCGGGGGGTTAGATACGCAGTATTTT. This codes for CASRGGLDTQYF.

About this clone itself: Other DNA sequences of this sample code for an identical CDR3. V is TRBV6-5 and J is TRBJ2-2; D gene uncertain. V lost 0 bases to trimming and J lost 6 bases, with 8 bases between them. The V gene's germline CDR1 is MNHEY and CDR2 SVGAGI. The CDR3 extends over 14 amino acids. The CDR3 region is CASSYSLGPGELFF. Written as DNA, the CDR3 is TGTGCCAGCAGTTACTCGCTGGGCCCCGGGGAGCTGTTTTTT.

Note on this clone: In the same sample, other DNA sequences code for this CDR3. This rearrangement joins TRBV11-2 to TRBJ1-1, with D maybe TRBD1 (5 bases). The CDR3 contains 13 residues. Germline V CDR1 and CDR2: SGHAT, FQNNGV. Trimming pared 1 base from V and 4 bases from J, leaving 7 bases between. The CDR3 region is CASSLGGVTEAFF. CDR3 DNA: TGTGCCAGCAGCTTAGGAGGGGTCACTGAAGCTTTCTTT.

The chain carries TRBV2 and TRBJ2-2; 14 nucleotides line up with TRBD2. Per the germline V gene, CDR1 is SNHLY and CDR2 is FYNNEI. The CDR3 covers 18 residues. The V gene end was trimmed by 4 bases and the J gene end by 3 bases; junction bases not matched to a gene: 7. The CDR3 nucleotides are TGTGCCAGCAGTGTAAGCGGGACTAGCGGGAGAGACACCGGGGAGCTGTTTTTT. Protein product: CASSVSGTSGRDTGELFF.

This sequence joins TRBV5-1 and TRBJ2-3; 10 nucleotides agree with TRBD2. The V gene end was trimmed by 5 bases and the J gene end by 7 bases; junction bases not matched to a gene: 19. Per the germline V gene, CDR1 is SGHRS and CDR2 is YFSETQ. CDR3 length: 18 residues. The chain's CDR3 is CASSPRLAGFATDNTQYF. The CDR3 region has the DNA TGCGCCAGCAGTCCCCGACTAGCGGGCTTCGCCACAGATAATACGCAGTATTTT. The full variable domain, in which reference TRBV5-1 and TRBJ2-3 provide the parts outside the CDR3, is KAGVTQTPRYLIKTRGQQVTLSCSPISGHRSVSWYQQTPGQGLQFLFEYFSETQRNKGNFPGRFSGRQFSNSRSEMNVSTLELGDSALYLCASSPRLAGFATDNTQYFGPGTRLTVL.

The CDR3 sequence: CASSLGTSGGHEQYF. DNA of the CDR3: TGTGCCAGCAGCTTGGGGACTAGCGGGGGCCACGAGCAGTACTTC. The V gene is TRBV11-2, the J gene TRBJ2-7, with 14 bases fitting TRBD2. The CDR3 is 15 amino acids. Germline V gene sequence: CDR1 SGHAT, CDR2 FQNNGV. V shed 3 bases, J shed 5 bases, and the junction held 3 bases outside the gene matches.

The chain is built from TRBV7-9 and TRBJ2-5, with 12 bases identical to TRBD1. Per germline, CDR1 SEHNR and CDR2 FQNEAQ (reference sequence). Trimming at V came to 4 bases and at J to 5 bases, leaving 5 bases not matched to a gene. This CDR3 spans 15 amino acids. This chain's CDR3 is CASSSGTGGWETQYF. The CDR3 DNA reads TGTGCCAGCAGCTCCGGGACAGGGGGCTGGGAGACCCAGTACTTC.

The chain employs TRBV4-1 and TRBJ2-3; TRBD2 agrees at 9 bases. CDR1 is MGHRA, CDR2 YSYEKL, per germline. J gave up 3 bases and V 3 bases, and 16 bases lay outside the gene matches. The CDR3 extends over 19 amino acids. This CDR3 is CASSQQVWSLAGITDTQYF. CDR3 nucleotides: TGCGCCAGCAGCCAGCAGGTCTGGTCCCTAGCGGGAATTACAGATACGCAGTATTTT.

J is TRBJ1-1 and V is TRBV5-6; 8 bases fit TRBD1. The CDR3 has 15 residues. Looked up from germline, CDR1 is SGHDT and CDR2 is YYEEEE. Trimming removed 4 bases from V and 11 bases from J; junction bases left unmatched: 16. CDR3: CASSPGFAGGMGAFF. As DNA, the CDR3 is TGTGCCAGCAGCCCAGGATTTGCAGGGGGCATGGGGGCTTTCTTT.

This clone was counted a single time. The DNA for the CDR3 is TGTGCCAGCAGTAACGACAGCCCCTATGGCTACACCTTC. Protein sequence: CASSNDSPYGYTF. The chain employs TRBV6-5 and TRBJ1-2, with D possibly matching TRBD1 (5 bases). Germline CDR1 reads MNHEY; CDR2 reads SVGAGI. The V and J ends lost 5 bases and 4 bases respectively, with 11 bases between them. There are 13 residues in the CDR3.

This clone was observed once. The chain carries TRBV7-3 and TRBJ1-2; D call uncertain. The CDR3 loop spans 21 amino acids. Germline V CDR1 and CDR2: SGHTA, FQGTGA. Trimming cost V 7 bases and J 3 bases, with 36 bases left between them. CDR3 nucleotides: TGTGCCAGCACCATTCGCCCCCCCCAAACCCCGTCGGGGATACAATACTATGGCTACACCTTC. It translates to CASTIRPPQTPSGIQYYGYTF.

The count of this clone is one. Other DNA sequences in this sample translate to the same CDR3. CDR3 protein: CASSYSEGEQYF. The CDR3 DNA sequence: TGTGCCAGCAGTTACTCGGAAGGCGAGCAGTACTTC. The chain has TRBV6-6 and TRBJ2-7; D unclear. The CDR3 consists of 12 residues. V was trimmed by 0 bases and J by 6 bases, leaving 6 bases between them. Germline-derived CDR1 and CDR2 are MNHNY and SVGAGI (reference sequence).

The chain couples TRBV7-9 to TRBJ1-2, with D unclear. CDR1 is SEHNR, CDR2 FQNEAQ, per germline (reference sequence). CDR3 size: 14 residues. Trimming left V 2 bases short and J 1 base short, with 8 bases between. The CDR3 loop is CASSLQEINYGYTF. The CDR3 region has the DNA TGTGCCAGCAGCTTACAGGAGATTAACTATGGCTACACCTTC.

In its sample, this clone was seen once. The V gene is TRBV5-4, the J gene TRBJ2-5; either TRBD1 or TRBD2 may supply D (6 bases each). CDR3 size: 14 residues. V was shortened by 4 bases and J by 2 bases, with 12 bases between the two germline ends. The germline gives CDR1 SGHNT, CDR2 YYREEE (reference sequence). The CDR3 loop is CASSGRGVQETQYF. CDR3 bases: TGTGCCAGCAGCGGAAGGGGGGTACAAGAGACCCAGTACTTC.

V gene TRBV27 combines with J gene TRBJ1-1; the D gene is possibly TRBD1 (5 bases). There are 12 residues in the CDR3. V was cut by 4 bases and J by 6 bases, with 9 bases left in between. Germline CDR1 reads MNHEY; CDR2 reads SMNVEV (reference sequence). CDR3 sequence (DNA): TGTGCCAGCAGTTCCGTGGGGGCTGAAGCTTTCTTT. Translation gives CASSSVGAEAFF.

V and J are TRBV7-9 and TRBJ1-3; D remains unclear. Per germline, CDR1 SEHNR and CDR2 FQNEAQ (reference sequence). This CDR3 has 16 amino acids. The V end was cut by 5 bases, the J end by 0 bases, with 14 bases between. The CDR3, as DNA: TGTGCCAGCAGCCCATCGACAATCCGCTCTGGAAACACCATATATTTT. Encoded protein: CASSPSTIRSGNTIYF.

This clone showed up just once. V usage is TRBV7-9 and J usage is TRBJ1-1, with D tentatively TRBD1 (5 bases). V lost 2 bases to trimming and J lost 1 base, with 8 bases between them. The CDR3 totals 14 residues. Looked up from germline, CDR1 is SEHNR and CDR2 is FQNEAQ (reference sequence). CDR3 DNA: TGTGCCAGCAGCTTACCAGGACAGAACACTGAAGCTTTCTTT. As protein: CASSLPGQNTEAFF. The full variable domain, completed using reference TRBV7-9 and TRBJ1-1, is DTGVSQNPRHKITKRGQNVTFRCDPISEHNRLYWYRQTLGQGPEFLTYFQNEAQLEKSRLLSDRFSAERPKGSFSTLEIQRTEQGDSAMYLCASSLPGQNTEAFFGQGTRLTVV.

The chain couples TRBV6-6 to TRBJ2-3, with 7 bases identical to TRBD2. CDR3 length: 15 residues. Germline CDR1 MNHNY, CDR2 SVGAGI (reference sequence). V was pared by 5 bases and J by 1 base, with 6 bases of the junction left unmatched. CDR3 sequence: CASSDWDYRTDTQYF. The CDR3 nucleotides read TGTGCCAGCAGTGACTGGGACTACCGCACAGATACGCAGTATTTT.

CDR3 in DNA: TGCGCCAGCAGCCAAGCGACTAGCGGGAGCGATGAGCAGTTCTTC. It specifies CASSQATSGSDEQFF. This chain connects TRBV4-1 to TRBJ2-1; 12 bases line up with TRBD2. CDR3 length equals 15 residues. CDR1 and CDR2 (germline): MGHRA, YSYEKL. V trimming: 1 base; J trimming: 8 bases; junction bases outside the gene matches: 3.

CDR3 nucleotides: TGCGCCAGCAGCCAAGAATGGGAGGGAGAGTCCGGGGAGCTGTTTTTT. This gives the protein CASSQEWEGESGELFF. This chain links TRBV4-3 with TRBJ2-2; 7 nucleotides line up with TRBD2. The CDR3 contains 16 residues. The V and J ends lost 0 bases and 6 bases, in that order; junction bases with no gene match: 7. Germline CDR1 reads LGHNA; CDR2 reads YSLEER.

This chain connects TRBV6-5 to TRBJ2-7; maybe TRBD1 (6 bases). Germline-derived CDR1 and CDR2 are MNHEY and SVGAGI. The CDR3 loop spans 14 amino acids. The CDR3 nucleotides read TGTGCTTACAAACAGGGACAAATCTCCTACGAGCAGTACTTC. It codes for CAYKQGQISYEQYF.

The chain links TRBV5-4 to TRBJ2-7; D is perhaps TRBD1 or TRBD2 (5 bases each). Germline CDR1 SGHNT, CDR2 YYREEE (reference sequence). This CDR3 has 12 residues. Trimming left V 4 bases short and J 6 bases short, with 11 bases between. This chain's CDR3 is CASSTPGLEQYF. CDR3 nucleotides: TGTGCCAGCAGCACCCCGGGGCTCGAGCAGTACTTC.

This clone appeared once. Distinct nucleotide sequences in the sample also encode this CDR3. J is TRBJ2-5 and V is TRBV27, with 12 bases that match TRBD2. The V gene end was trimmed by 5 bases and the J gene end by 0 bases; junction bases not matched to a gene: 4. This CDR3 is built from 16 residues. Per germline, CDR1 MNHEY and CDR2 SMNVEV (reference sequence). CDR3 nucleotide sequence: TGTGCCAGCAGTCCCCGACTAGCGGGAGACCAAGAGACCCAGTACTTC. This codes for CASSPRLAGDQETQYF.